The entry that follows covers one TCR beta chain sequence. Its specificity is unknown. Per germline, CDR1 SGDLS and CDR2 YYNGEE. CDR3 length: 12 residues. Trimming took off 5 bases at V and 2 bases at J, with 5 bases between the two ends. These data are taken from a study of T cells in tuberculosis. Study findings and constraints: Using the GMM-specific repertoire gave 87% accuracy versus about 70% with motifs. Shorter CDR3-alpha in active tuberculosis partly drove smaller distances.

Libraries were prepared by immunoSEQ multiplex PCR; TCRdb keeps only in-frame clonotypes and omits some of them. The table has roughly 32,000 clones, roughly 93% seen once. Time point noted: new active TB diagnosis, blood taken before or within 7 days of starting treatment. The specimen comprised PBMCs, sampled at tuberculosis diagnosis. J is TRBJ2-1 and V is TRBV9, with D uncertain. The clonotype comes from an adult with tuberculosis. CDR3 in amino acids: CASRSPYNEQFF. The CDR3 nucleotides are TGTGCCAGCAGGTCTCCCTACAATGAGCAGTTCTTC.